The 15 T cell receptor beta chains presented below share a single source sample, sequenced in a study of blood T cell repertoires in COVID-19. Assay used: immunoSEQ multiplex PCR; TCRdb lists only in-frame clones, some missing. This table holds 200,000 to 300,000 clones, about 87% found once. The specimen was PBMCs or T cells enriched from blood (not recorded which). The receptors shown here come from a middle-aged woman with acute COVID-19.

The chain has TRBV3-1 (or the pseudogene TRBV3-2) and TRBJ1-1, with TRBD1 matching 10 bases. The CDR3 totals 14 residues. Germline CDR1 is LGHDT and CDR2 is YNNKEL (reference sequence). Trimming removed 0 bases from V and 7 bases from J; junction bases left unmatched: 2. CDR3 loop: CASSQDRDRGEAFF. CDR3 nucleotide sequence: TGTGCCAGCAGCCAAGATCGGGACAGGGGTGAAGCTTTCTTT.

This chain joins TRBV4-1 and TRBJ1-2; possibly TRBD1 for D (6 bases). This CDR3 has 14 amino acids. Germline CDR1 MGHRA, CDR2 YSYEKL. Trimming took off 4 bases at V and 3 bases at J, with 12 bases between the two ends. CDR3 nucleotides: TGCGCCAGCAGCCGGAACAGGGAAGACTATGGCTACACCTTC. Residues: CASSRNREDYGYTF.

This chain links TRBV6-1 with TRBJ1-3; no firm D call. CDR1 and CDR2 from the germline V gene are MNHNS and SASEGT. This CDR3 has 16 residues. V was shortened by 2 bases and J by 3 bases, with 14 bases between the two germline ends. Here the CDR3 reads CASSESRGLLGNTIYF. DNA of the CDR3: TGTGCCAGCAGTGAATCACGTGGACTACTTGGAAACACCATATATTTT.

J is TRBJ2-3 and V is TRBV5-4, with 7 bases matching TRBD2. This CDR3 spans 13 amino acids. V shed 2 bases and J 4 bases; nucleotides not matched to a gene: 1. Germline V CDR1 and CDR2: SGHNT, YYREEE (reference sequence). The CDR3 nucleotides are TGTGCCAGCAGCTTTGCGGGAGCAGATACGCAGTATTTT. Protein sequence: CASSFAGADTQYF.

CDR3 amino acids: CASSVAARGLGEKLFF. CDR3 DNA sequence: TGTGCCAGCAGCGTAGCTGCCAGGGGGCTTGGTGAAAAACTGTTTTTT. V is TRBV9 and J is TRBJ1-4; the match to TRBD1 covers 8 bases. V was clipped by 0 bases and J by 7 bases; unmatched bases: 8. The length of the CDR3 is 16 residues. Germline CDR1 SGDLS, CDR2 YYNGEE.

This chain links TRBV2 with TRBJ1-5; TRBD1 matches at 8 bases. Trimming removed 6 bases from V and 2 bases from J; junction bases left unmatched: 3. The CDR3 has 14 amino acids. From germline, CDR1 is SNHLY and CDR2 FYNNEI. The CDR3 bases are TGTGCCAGCAGCCGGGGACAGGGCAATCAGCCCCAGCATTTT. It yields the protein CASSRGQGNQPQHF. The full variable domain, its missing parts supplied by reference TRBV2 and TRBJ1-5, is EPEVTQTPSHQVTQMGQEVILRCVPISNHLYFYWYRQILGQKVEFLVSFYNNEISEKSEIFDDQFSVERPDGSNFTLKIRSTKLEDSAMYFCASSRGQGNQPQHFGDGTRLSIL.

This clone is a singleton in its sample. The CDR3 loop reads CASSISQGLAFF. DNA of the CDR3: TGTGCCAGTAGTATCTCTCAGGGTTTGGCTTTCTTT. The chain recombines TRBV19 with TRBJ1-1; maybe TRBD1 (5 bases). The CDR3 has 12 residues. Germline values: CDR1 LNHDA, CDR2 SQIVND (reference sequence). Trimming took 3 bases from V and 11 from J, leaving 13 bases between them.

The CDR3 here is CASSPGTSSNEQFF. In DNA, the CDR3 is TGTGCCAGCTCACCTGGGACTAGCTCCAATGAGCAGTTCTTC. The chain uses TRBV18 and TRBJ2-1; 9 positions match TRBD2. The J segment lost 6 bases and the V segment lost 3 bases, leaving 3 bases of the junction unmatched. The length of the CDR3 is 14 residues. The germline CDR1 and CDR2 sequences are KGHSH and LQKENI.

The chain employs TRBV7-9 and TRBJ1-1; D is uncertain. The CDR3 consists of 14 residues. Looked up from germline, CDR1 is SEHNR and CDR2 is FQNEAQ (reference sequence). The ends were cut back, 1 base at V and 1 base at J, with 7 bases in the middle. CDR3 DNA sequence: TGTGCCAGCAGCTTAGGGGCCCAGAACACTGAAGCTTTCTTT. Protein product: CASSLGAQNTEAFF.

The chain links TRBV7-6 to TRBJ2-5, with 10 bases that match TRBD2. The CDR3 totals 16 residues. The V and J ends lost 1 base and 1 base, in that order; junction bases with no gene match: 3. Germline CDR1 reads SGHVS; CDR2 reads FNYEAQ. The DNA of the CDR3 is TGTGCCAGCAGCTTAGGGCCTAGCGGGAGCCAAGAGACCCAGTACTTC. Residues: CASSLGPSGSQETQYF.

V gene TRBV6-5 combines with J gene TRBJ1-4; no firm D call. Germline lookup yields CDR1 MNHEY and CDR2 SVGAGI. CDR3 length: 15 amino acids. Trimming took off 1 base at V and 0 bases at J, with 6 bases between the two ends. The CDR3 region has the DNA TGTGCCAGCAGTTACTTCCCTGCAACTAATGAAAAACTGTTTTTT. Encoded protein: CASSYFPATNEKLFF.

The gene calls are TRBV19 and TRBJ1-6, with TRBD1 matching 7 bases. Unmatched junction bases numbered 10, after V lost 7 bases and J lost 7 bases. In germline, CDR1 is LNHDA, CDR2 SQIVND (reference sequence). The CDR3 covers 15 residues. The CDR3 reads CASTRRGAENSPLHF. The CDR3 DNA reads as TGTGCCAGTACGCGCAGGGGGGCGGAAAATTCACCCCTCCACTTT.

CDR3 DNA: TGTGCCAGCAGCGATAGCGGTACTGGCACAGATACGCAGTATTTT. Translating it yields CASSDSGTGTDTQYF. The chain combines TRBV9 with TRBJ2-3; D may be TRBD2 (6 bases). The germline V gene encodes CDR1 SGDLS and CDR2 YYNGEE. Trimming removed 3 bases at V and 1 base at J, with 12 bases between. The CDR3 has 15 amino acids.

This chain links TRBV28 with TRBJ1-5, with 7 positions matching TRBD1. The V gene's germline CDR1 is MDHEN and CDR2 SYDVKM. The junction had 11 bases not matched to a gene; V was cut back by 2 bases and J by 4 bases. The CDR3 is made up of 17 amino acids. The chain's CDR3 is CASSLGGQSGVNQPQHF. CDR3 sequence (DNA): TGTGCCAGCAGTTTAGGGGGACAGTCGGGTGTTAATCAGCCCCAGCATTTT.

This chain uses TRBV16 with TRBJ1-2; 8 bases line up with TRBD1. V shed 0 bases, J shed 2 bases, and the junction held 5 bases outside the gene matches. Germline-derived CDR1 and CDR2 are KGHSY and FQNENV. The CDR3 has 16 amino acids. CDR3 in amino acids: CASSQSRQGANYGYTF. The CDR3 bases are TGTGCCAGCAGCCAATCGCGGCAGGGGGCGAACTATGGCTACACCTTC.